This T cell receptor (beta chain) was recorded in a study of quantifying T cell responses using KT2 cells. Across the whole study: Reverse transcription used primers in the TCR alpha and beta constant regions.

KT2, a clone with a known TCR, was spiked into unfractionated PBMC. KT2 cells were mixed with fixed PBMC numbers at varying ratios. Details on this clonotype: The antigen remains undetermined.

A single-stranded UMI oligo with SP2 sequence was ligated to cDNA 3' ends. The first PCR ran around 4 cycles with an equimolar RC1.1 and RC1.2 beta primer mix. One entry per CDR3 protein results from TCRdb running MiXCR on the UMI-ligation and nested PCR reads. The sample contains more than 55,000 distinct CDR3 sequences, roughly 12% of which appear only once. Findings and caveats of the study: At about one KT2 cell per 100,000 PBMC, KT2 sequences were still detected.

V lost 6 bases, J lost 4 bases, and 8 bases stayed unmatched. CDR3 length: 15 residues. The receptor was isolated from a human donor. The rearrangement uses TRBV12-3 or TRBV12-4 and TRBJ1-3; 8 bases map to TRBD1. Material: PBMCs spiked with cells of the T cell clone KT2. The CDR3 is CASRPDRGTGNTIYF. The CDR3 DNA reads TGTGCCAGCAGACCCGACAGGGGTACCGGAAACACCATATATTTT.